The 17 T cell receptor beta chains reported below all come from one sample, sequenced in a study of blood T cell repertoires in COVID-19. The repertoire was sequenced with immunoSEQ multiplex PCR; TCRdb's copy has only in-frame clones and lacks some. This sample has 300,000 to 400,000 clones; 65% to 90% occur once, and the top ten carry roughly 4%. Sequenced sample: PBMCs or T cells enriched from blood (not recorded which). The receptor source for this set is a woman aged 35 to 49 with acute COVID-19.

The J gene is TRBJ2-1, the V gene TRBV12-3 or TRBV12-4, with 8 bases aligning to TRBD2. V trimming: 7 bases; J trimming: 9 bases; junction bases outside the gene matches: 8. The CDR3 length is 13 residues. In DNA form, the CDR3 reads TGTGCCAGCACCCACGGGGGGGCTGGTGAGCAGTTCTTC. Amino acids: CASTHGGAGEQFF.

This chain connects TRBV28 to TRBJ2-5; 9 bases line up with TRBD1. CDR1 is MDHEN, CDR2 SYDVKM, per germline. V trimming: 6 bases; J trimming: 5 bases; junction bases outside the gene matches: 10. This CDR3 comprises 15 residues. The CDR3 coding sequence is TGTGCCAGCAGCACACAGGGGGCGAGATTGGAGACCCAGTACTTC. This sequence encodes CASSTQGARLETQYF.

CDR3 residues: CASRGTGSTDTQYF. In DNA, the CDR3 is TGTGCCAGCAGGGGGACTGGCAGCACAGATACGCAGTATTTT. The chain couples TRBV28 to TRBJ2-3, with TRBD2 as a possible D gene (6 bases). The V end was cut by 6 bases, the J end by 0 bases, with 10 bases between. The CDR3 has 14 amino acids. Germline V gene data show CDR1 as MDHEN and CDR2 as SYDVKM.

V is TRBV5-1 and J is TRBJ2-5; a weak D match, TRBD2 (5 bases). The germline CDR1 and CDR2 sequences are SGHRS and YFSETQ. This CDR3 region has 14 residues. V lost 4 bases, J lost 6 bases, and 16 bases lay in between. The CDR3 nucleotides read TGCGCCAGCAGCCCGGCGGGCCAGGCCCAGACCCAGTACTTC. It specifies CASSPAGQAQTQYF.

The V and J genes are TRBV11-3 and TRBJ2-1; TRBD1 matches at 10 bases. Germline CDR1 reads SGHNT; CDR2 reads YENEEA. The CDR3 has 15 amino acids. V gave up 5 bases and J gave up 8 bases; unmatched junction bases: 9. The CDR3 DNA is TGTGCCAGCAGCCCAGGACAGGGGGGTACGGATGAGCAGTTCTTC. Amino acid sequence: CASSPGQGGTDEQFF.

The chain recombines TRBV28 with TRBJ1-1; 7 nucleotides agree with TRBD1. The V segment lost 2 bases and the J segment 2 bases; nucleotides outside the gene matches: 11. CDR3 length equals 17 residues. Germline assignment: CDR1 MDHEN and CDR2 SYDVKM. CDR3 sequence reads: CASSLLGQRRGNTEAFF. The CDR3 DNA reads as TGTGCCAGCAGTTTACTGGGACAGAGAAGGGGAAACACTGAAGCTTTCTTT.

V and J are TRBV19 and TRBJ2-7; D is possibly TRBD2 (6 bases). The CDR3 has 16 amino acids. Between the trimmed V and J ends, which lost 3 bases and 3 bases, there was a span of 18 bases. Germline V gene sequence: CDR1 LNHDA, CDR2 SQIVND (reference sequence). The CDR3 bases are TGTGCCAGTAGTATCCTCTCCGGGGGAGGAGTCTACGAGCAGTACTTC. It specifies CASSILSGGGVYEQYF.

The chain uses TRBV7-2 and TRBJ1-2; D is possibly TRBD1 (6 bases). V lost 5 bases to trimming and J lost 7 bases, with 17 bases between them. The germline V gene has CDR1 SGHTA and CDR2 FQGNSA. There are 14 residues in the CDR3. The CDR3 loop reads CASSTTGMISGYTF. As DNA, the CDR3 is TGTGCCAGCAGCACTACAGGGATGATCTCTGGCTACACCTTC. Variable domain in full (rest from reference TRBV7-2 and TRBJ1-2): GAGVSQSPSNKVTEKGKDVELRCDPISGHTALYWYRQSLGQGLEFLIYFQGNSAPDKSGLPSDRFSAERTGGSVSTLTIQRTQQEDSAVYLCASSTTGMISGYTFGSGTRLTVV.

This sequence joins TRBV6-1 and TRBJ2-2, with 11 bases lining up with TRBD1. This CDR3 contains 16 residues. V shed 4 bases, J shed 1 base, and the junction held 2 bases outside the gene matches. Germline CDR1 and CDR2: MNHNS and SASEGT. CDR3 region: CASSGTGGKNTGELFF. The CDR3 nucleotides are TGTGCCAGCAGTGGGACAGGGGGCAAGAACACCGGGGAGCTGTTTTTT.

This chain links TRBV10-3 with TRBJ2-6, with TRBD1 matching 9 bases. With 6 bases clipped from V and 0 bases from J, the junction kept 3 bases outside the gene matches. Per germline, CDR1 ENHRY and CDR2 SYGVKD. CDR3 length: 16 residues. The CDR3 nucleotides read TGTGCCATCAGCCGGGACAGGGTCTCTGGGGCCAACGTCCTGACTTTC. Translated, it gives CAISRDRVSGANVLTF.

The chain links TRBV3-1 (or the pseudogene TRBV3-2) to TRBJ2-5; D is perhaps TRBD2 (6 bases). V dropped 4 bases and J dropped 5 bases, with 11 bases sitting between them. The CDR3 contains 13 residues. Germline V CDR1 and CDR2: LGHDT, YNNKEL (reference sequence). The CDR3 DNA sequence: TGTGCCAGCAGCCGCGGGGTAGGCGAGACCCAGTACTTC. This encodes CASSRGVGETQYF.

This rearrangement joins TRBV6-5 to TRBJ1-6; 9 bases map to TRBD1. The CDR3 loop spans 14 amino acids. Germline values: CDR1 MNHEY, CDR2 SVGAGI. The V and J ends lost 7 bases and 7 bases, in that order; junction bases with no gene match: 5. In DNA form, the CDR3 reads TGTGCCAGCACCTCGACAGGGGGGAATTCACCCCTCCACTTT. Protein: CASTSTGGNSPLHF.

The V and J genes are TRBV6-5 and TRBJ2-7; weak D call: TRBD1 (6 bases). Germline CDR1 reads MNHEY; CDR2 reads SVGAGI. Trimming removed 6 bases from V and 5 bases from J, with 14 bases in between. The CDR3 spans 13 residues. CDR3 in DNA: TGTGCCAGCAGACCCCTCACAGGGCACGAGCAGTACTTC. The encoded protein is CASRPLTGHEQYF.

V and J are TRBV6-5 and TRBJ2-1; D is unclear. The CDR3 is 11 amino acids. The V end lost 6 bases, the J end lost 5 bases, and 5 bases lay between the germline ends. Germline loops: CDR1 MNHEY, CDR2 SVGAGI. The CDR3 DNA is TGTGCCAGCAGATCTAACAATGAGCAGTTCTTC. Its translation is CASRSNNEQFF.

The chain uses TRBV7-2 and TRBJ1-6, with D unresolved. Germline V gene data show CDR1 as SGHTA and CDR2 as FQGNSA. V was clipped by 0 bases and J by 6 bases, with 12 bases between them. This CDR3 is built from 16 residues. Here the CDR3 DNA reads TGTGCCAGCAGCTTAGCGAAGGCAGGATTTAATTCACCCCTCCACTTT. Translated, it gives CASSLAKAGFNSPLHF.

The chain uses TRBV7-6 and TRBJ2-1, with D perhaps TRBD1 (5 bases). This CDR3 is built from 18 residues. Trimming cost V 1 base and J 4 bases, with 20 bases left between them. Germline values: CDR1 SGHVS, CDR2 FNYEAQ. Written as DNA, the CDR3 is TGTGCCAGCAGCTTAGAGACGGCAGGGCGCCCCTTGTACAATGAGCAGTTCTTC. It specifies CASSLETAGRPLYNEQFF.

The rearrangement links TRBV7-3 to TRBJ2-5; 9 bases map to TRBD1. The J segment lost 4 bases and the V segment lost 2 bases, leaving 8 bases of the junction unmatched. The CDR3 has 16 amino acids. Per the germline V gene, CDR1 is SGHTA and CDR2 is FQGTGA. In DNA, the CDR3 is TGTGCCAGCAGCTTAGTCGGACAGGGGACAGGAGAGACCCAGTACTTC. It translates to CASSLVGQGTGETQYF.